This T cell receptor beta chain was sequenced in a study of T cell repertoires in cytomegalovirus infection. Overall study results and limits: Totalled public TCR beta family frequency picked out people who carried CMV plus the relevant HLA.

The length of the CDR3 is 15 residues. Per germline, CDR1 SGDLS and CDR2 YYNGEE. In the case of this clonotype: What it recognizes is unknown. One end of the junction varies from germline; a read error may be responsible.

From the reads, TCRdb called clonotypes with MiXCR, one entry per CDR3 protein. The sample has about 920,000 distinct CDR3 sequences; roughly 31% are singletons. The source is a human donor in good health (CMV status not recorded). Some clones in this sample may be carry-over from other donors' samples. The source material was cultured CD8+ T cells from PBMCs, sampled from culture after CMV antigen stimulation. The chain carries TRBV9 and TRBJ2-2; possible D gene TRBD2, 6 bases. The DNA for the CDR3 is TGTGCCGGCAGCCCCGGCCTAGCGCCGAGCGGGGAGCTGTTTTTT. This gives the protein CAGSPGLAPSGELFF.